These T cell receptor beta chains were read from a single sample in a study of blood T cell repertoires in COVID-19. Assay: immunoSEQ multiplex PCR; the TCRdb copy retains only in-frame clones and omits some. The sample records approximately 300,000 clones, 85% being singletons. Sequencing was performed on PBMCs or T cells enriched from blood (not recorded which). All receptors come from a woman in her twenties or thirties who had been exposed to COVID-19. Both conserved end residues are part of each CDR3.

v_call	j_call	cdr3_aa
TRBV9	TRBJ2-3	CASSVQSDTQYF
TRBV2	TRBJ1-2	CASRRLGTGNHYGYTF
TRBV7-6	TRBJ2-3	CASSPDRASTDTQYF
TRBV18	TRBJ1-1	CASSLRGGAYTEAFF
TRBV19	TRBJ2-1	CASSTARPGRGGNEQFF
TRBV28	TRBJ2-3	CASQPGSTDTQYF
TRBV19	TRBJ1-1	CASSIRAGGVRGTEAFF
TRBV3-1/TRBV3-2	TRBJ2-1	CASSSTGVYNEQFF
TRBV4-1	TRBJ2-7	CASSQEGPGLAVYEQYF
TRBV19	TRBJ1-5	CASSIFSGLNQPQHF
TRBV30	TRBJ1-2	CAWSPYTGGGYTF
TRBV9	TRBJ2-4	CASSVAGGTTNIQYF
TRBV6-4	TRBJ2-1	CASSGLAGANEQFF
TRBV5-1	TRBJ1-6	CASSPRTDYNSPLHF
TRBV19	TRBJ2-1	CASSGQGGSYNEQFF
TRBV12-3/TRBV12-4	TRBJ1-2	CASGGIGGNGYTF
TRBV5-5	TRBJ2-6	CASSTQGAGANVLTF
TRBV5-5	TRBJ1-5	CASSPVPTGAHQPQHF
TRBV2	TRBJ2-7	CASSRDSFYEQYF
TRBV28	TRBJ1-4	CASSISGTGVEKLFF
TRBV2	TRBJ1-2	CASSDSTTNYGYTF
TRBV7-3	TRBJ2-2	CASSRSNTGELFF
TRBV25-1	TRBJ1-2	CASSDSQGRYGYTF
TRBV7-2	TRBJ1-2	CASSSRDRRGYTF
TRBV10-3	TRBJ2-7	CAISTPSGQSNEQYF
TRBV24-1	TRBJ2-1	CATSDWPSRSNEQFF
TRBV2	TRBJ2-1	CASSEAILAAYNEQFF
TRBV28	TRBJ1-6	CASRQGEANSPLHF
TRBV2	TRBJ1-3	CASSGEISGNTIYF
TRBV28	TRBJ2-6	CASSTDQGSYSGANVLTF
TRBV2	TRBJ1-5	CASRGVRGKDGLNQPQHF
TRBV6-6	TRBJ1-5	CASSYRTGGINQPQHF
TRBV28	TRBJ2-7	CASGVAGENEQYF
TRBV7-3	TRBJ2-1	CASNRDSRTVHNEQFF
TRBV12-3/TRBV12-4	TRBJ1-1	CASTYRGYTEAFF
TRBV7-9	TRBJ1-1	CASSSPTGVNTEAFF
TRBV5-4	TRBJ2-7	CASSSRTSSFSAYEQYF
TRBV9	TRBJ2-1	CASSVGRSVAGINNEQFF
TRBV5-1	TRBJ2-7	CASTGDYEQYF
TRBV2	TRBJ2-3	CASSDTGAGGLVDTQYF
TRBV30	TRBJ2-7	CAWSVTYEQYF
TRBV4-1	TRBJ2-5	CASSQDPTGLQETQYF
TRBV6-7	TRBJ2-5	CASSYCKRGAQETQYF
TRBV7-2	TRBJ2-2	CASSSDSGGINTGELFF
TRBV2	TRBJ1-1	CASSVEWGLGAEAFF
TRBV9	TRBJ2-7	CASSVTSTGGSYEQYF
TRBV3-1/TRBV3-2	TRBJ1-2	CASSRGGDYGYTF
TRBV19	TRBJ1-1	CASSTTGTPNTEAFF